This entry features one T cell receptor beta chain sequence. It lacks a known antigen. No much larger clonotype is one base removed from it; base qualities were not supplied. The germline V gene specifies MDHEN as CDR1 and SYDVKM as CDR2. V sheds 6 bases and J sheds 3 bases, leaving 15 bases between their ends. The CDR3 contains 15 residues, cysteine and phenylalanine counted. Here the CDR3 DNA is all that survives: 45 bases in frame from base 1. The CDR3 regions of human TCRbeta chains were subjected to immunosequencing. The paper's data handling went like this. Repertoire TCRs were matched against a reference library of SARS-CoV-2-specific TCRs generated with the MIRA antigen-specificity platform. Breadth was defined as the fraction of unique TCRs that were SARS-CoV-2-associated, and depth was defined as the fraction of total T cells that were SARS-CoV-2-associated. Using the MIRA data, each spike-specific TCR was assigned both to the spike region to which the TCR was reactive and to a CD4 or CD8 class. Log10-transformed breadth and depth values were compared by one-way ANOVA with Sidak's multiple comparisons tests. Drawn from immuneACCESS, this table holds only the in-frame rearrangements with V and J called that TCRdb kept. Clones are partly lost; checked studies trace under half to an unresolved V gene and leave the rest unexplained. The V and J calls and clone size were taken over from that table, and D and trimming were inferred from the DNA. This sample gives around 150,000 clones in total; 75% to 85% of them show up just once. The top ten clonotypes cover approximately 8% of the sample.

This sample was included in a study of T cell responses to AZD1222 COVID-19 vaccine (dated by TCRdb to about 2021). A note on the overall study: A total of around 240 trial participants underwent TCR sequencing, of whom roughly 210 received two doses of AZD1222 and around 25 received two doses of the MenACWY control vaccine. Enrollment into the trials was organized by age into subgroups of 18-55, 56-69 and 70-plus years, and those subgroups contained approximately 150, 30 and 60 TCR-sequenced participants, respectively.

The research as a whole found: A significant rise in spike-specific TCR breadth and depth was observed after two AZD1222 doses relative to day 0 and relative to MenACWY recipients. Epitopes outside the regions mutated in the B.1.351 and B.1.1.7 variants were reportedly recognized by nearly half of the unique spike-specific TCRs. The vaccine-associated CD4 TCRs covered the entire spike protein, and the dominant responses fell in regions 160-218 and 743-854. In the small 56-69-year group, the increase in depth fell short of significance, most likely because of low power. Participants were mostly white British and included more females than males, and it was suggested by the authors that clonal diversity may have been underestimated. Only five to seven AZD1222 recipients were SARS-CoV-2 seropositive at baseline, limiting conclusions about previously exposed vaccinees. Because no day 14 peak-response samples were available, repertoires were characterized only after the peak T cell response.

The time point label, read with the paper, signifies: about 28 days (+/-7) after the second vaccine dose. What the treatment or condition label conveys for this sample: meningococcal conjugate vaccine given as trial control. Samples from vaccinated people were obtained from the UK trials COV001 and COV002, which included a single-blind randomized controlled phase 2/3 trial of AZD1222 (ChAdOx1 nCoV-19) in healthy adults. Trial participant PBMC samples were collected at day 0 and day 28 after the second dose for TCRbeta chain sequencing. The receptor comes from an adult who received the MenACWY meningococcal vaccine as a control. This sequence uses TRBV28 and TRBJ1-5; no D segment can be confidently identified. The sample in question was peripheral blood, obtained 28 days after the second dose of the MenACWY control vaccine. The sequenced DNA is TGTGCCAGCAGCTCTTTCGGGAAGGCCAATCAGCCCCAGCATTTT. Its protein product is CASSSFGKANQPQHF.